These 5 T cell receptor beta chains came from one sample sequenced in a study of siplizumab effects on memory and regulatory T cells. The data were produced by immunoSEQ multiplex PCR, yet TCRdb's version contains in-frame clones alone and is incomplete. The table lists about 87,000 clones, more than 80% of them singletons. The sequenced material came from CD4+ T cells sorted from blood. The origin of the receptors is a human donor in good health.

The J gene is TRBJ2-2, the V gene TRBV30, with D perhaps matching TRBD2 (6 bases). Germline V gives CDR1 GTSNPN, CDR2 SVGIG (reference sequence). V shed 0 bases and J shed 5 bases, with 10 bases lying between them. The length of the CDR3 is 14 residues. The CDR3, as DNA: TGTGCCTGGAGTGTACTGGGGGGAACCGGGGAGCTGTTTTTT. Residues: CAWSVLGGTGELFF. Based on the CDR3 plus reference TRBV30 and TRBJ2-2, the full variable domain is SQTIHQWPATLVQPVGSPLSLECTVEGTSNPNLYWYRQAAGRGLQLLFYSVGIGQISSEVPQNLSASRPQDRQFILSSKKLLLSDSGFYLCAWSVLGGTGELFFGEGSRLTVL.

The genes are TRBV18 and TRBJ2-1, with D possibly being TRBD1 or TRBD2 (5 bases each). Germline lookup yields CDR1 KGHSH and CDR2 LQKENI. V was cut by 3 bases and J by 5 bases, with 29 bases left in between. The CDR3 extends over 20 amino acids. The CDR3 spells CASSPRPPPGTAGYNNEQFF. The CDR3 region has the DNA TGTGCCAGCTCACCCCGTCCCCCTCCCGGGACGGCCGGCTATAACAATGAGCAGTTCTTC.

V usage is TRBV5-4 and J usage is TRBJ1-5; 8 bases map to TRBD1. CDR1 is SGHNT and CDR2 is YYREEE in the germline V gene (reference sequence). The CDR3 is 18 residues long. V lost 4 bases, J lost 0 bases, and 12 bases stayed unmatched. CDR3 bases: TGTGCCAGCAGCCATATCTCGTCCAGGGGGCATAGCAATCAGCCCCAGCATTTT. It is translated as CASSHISSRGHSNQPQHF.

This clone was observed once. The gene calls are TRBV28 and TRBJ1-5; possibly TRBD1 for D (6 bases). The V end was cut by 5 bases, the J end by 3 bases, with 14 bases between. The V gene's germline CDR1 is MDHEN and CDR2 SYDVKM. The CDR3 covers 15 residues. CDR3 in amino acids: CASSTLGGDNQPQHF. The DNA of the CDR3 is TGTGCCAGCAGTACACTCGGGGGCGACAATCAGCCCCAGCATTTT.

As concerns this clone: The same CDR3 can be traced to other DNA sequences in this sample. The V and J genes are TRBV5-1 and TRBJ2-3; the D is unclear. Deletions cut 1 base from V and 0 bases from J, with 6 bases between. The CDR3 is 14 amino acids. From germline, CDR1 is SGHRS and CDR2 YFSETQ. CDR3 nucleotide sequence: TGCGCCAGCAGCTTGCCCGCTAGCACAGATACGCAGTATTTT. Protein product: CASSLPASTDTQYF.